These 8 T cell receptor beta chains originate from one sample sequenced in a study of blood T cell repertoires in COVID-19. Generated by immunoSEQ multiplex PCR, the TCRdb table keeps only in-frame clones and is missing some. The sample includes about 180,000 clones, 80% to 90% seen only once; the top ten take around 8.6%. Input material: peripheral blood. These receptors were collected from a man over 45 with active or convalescent COVID-19.

CDR3 DNA: TGTGCCAGCAGCAACTCCTACGAGCAGTACTTC. It translates to CASSNSYEQYF. The V gene is TRBV3-1 (or the pseudogene TRBV3-2), the J gene TRBJ2-5, with no clear D. The J call may not be correct, given that the DNA end is closer to TRBJ2-7. CDR1 is LGHDT and CDR2 is YNNKEL in the germline V gene (reference sequence). The length of the CDR3 is 11 residues.

The genes are TRBV18 and TRBJ2-7; TRBD1 agrees at 8 bases. The germline V gene has CDR1 KGHSH and CDR2 LQKENI. This CDR3 region has 15 residues. V lost 3 bases to trimming and J lost 3 bases; unmatched junction nucleotides: 7. The DNA for the CDR3 is TGTGCCAGCTCACCTCCGACAGGGGATTACTACGAGCAGTACTTC. Its translation: CASSPPTGDYYEQYF.

This chain links TRBV24-1 with TRBJ1-5; D is undetermined. The germline CDR1 and CDR2 sequences are KGHDR and SFDVKD. The CDR3 extends over 14 amino acids. V gave up 0 bases and J gave up 2 bases, with 4 bases separating them. CDR3 nucleotides: TGTGCCACCAGTGATTTGCATGGCAATCAGCCCCAGCATTTT. Amino acids: CATSDLHGNQPQHF.

This clone appeared a single time. The chain combines TRBV5-1 with TRBJ2-2, with 7 positions matching TRBD2. The CDR3 covers 17 residues. CDR1 and CDR2 (germline): SGHRS, YFSETQ. Germline trimming cut 4 bases from V and 6 bases from J; bases unmatched to any gene: 15. CDR3 bases: TGCGCCAGCAGCCTGAACCTTCTTAGCGGGTCTTCCGGGGAGCTGTTTTTT. Amino acids: CASSLNLLSGSSGELFF.

The chain is built from TRBV3-1 (or the pseudogene TRBV3-2) and TRBJ1-1; TRBD1 matches at 7 bases. J was trimmed by 1 base and V by 0 bases; bases with no gene match: 5. The CDR3 extends over 16 amino acids. The germline gives CDR1 LGHDT, CDR2 YNNKEL (reference sequence). CDR3 in amino acids: CASSQDQGGTNTEAFF. CDR3 sequence (DNA): TGTGCCAGCAGCCAAGATCAGGGGGGCACGAACACTGAAGCTTTCTTT.

The chain is built from TRBV19 and TRBJ1-5; 7 positions match TRBD1. CDR3 length equals 13 residues. CDR1 is LNHDA, CDR2 SQIVND, per germline (reference sequence). J was trimmed by 4 bases and V by 4 bases; bases with no gene match: 1. CDR3 loop: CASSTGQNQPQHF. In DNA form, the CDR3 reads TGTGCCAGTAGTACGGGACAGAATCAGCCCCAGCATTTT.

V usage is TRBV7-9 and J usage is TRBJ1-2; 9 bases line up with TRBD1. Trimming took 1 base from V and 5 from J; bases not matched to a gene: 8. The CDR3 consists of 16 residues. Germline assignment: CDR1 SEHNR and CDR2 FQNEAQ (reference sequence). The CDR3 protein is CASSLGPTGGKYGYTF. The CDR3 nucleotides read TGTGCCAGCAGCTTAGGCCCCACAGGGGGCAAATATGGCTACACCTTC.

J is TRBJ1-2 and V is TRBV24-1; 9 nucleotides line up with TRBD1. Germline V gene data show CDR1 as KGHDR and CDR2 as SFDVKD. The CDR3 contains 15 residues. The V and J ends lost 3 bases and 3 bases, in that order; junction bases with no gene match: 4. The CDR3, as DNA: TGTGCCACCAGTGATCCGGACAGGGGATACTATGGCTACACCTTC. Encoded protein: CATSDPDRGYYGYTF.